This T cell receptor (beta chain) was captured in a study of blood T cell repertoires in COVID-19. Losses at the gene ends were 10 bases for V and 4 bases for J; bases not matched to a gene: 9. Germline lookup yields CDR1 SGHTS and CDR2 YDEGEE. The CDR3 totals 13 residues. TCRdb's copy holds only in-frame clones and misses some; the assay was immunoSEQ multiplex PCR. The table shows hundreds of thousands of clones, with 85% to 90% occurring only once. Specimen: PBMCs or T cells enriched from blood (not recorded which). This sequence originates from a man aged 40-55 years who had recovered from COVID-19. The chain has TRBV5-8 and TRBJ1-2; 8 bases map to TRBD1. This CDR3 is CAGGTGPSYGYTF. In DNA form, the CDR3 reads TGTGCCGGGGGGACAGGACCTTCCTATGGCTACACCTTC.